This TCR beta chain was recovered during a study of shared clonotypes between healthy human individuals. V was shortened by 3 bases and J by 0 bases, with 7 bases between the two germline ends. The germline V gene has CDR1 SGDLS and CDR2 YYNGEE. This CDR3 has 14 residues. This clone was recorded a few times. Its matching antigen is unknown. Healthy HIV-negative adults with no recent acute infections or vaccinations were recruited as donors. In the authors' workflow: Filtering differed, since immunoSEQ gave only junction sequences and no quality scores. Produced via immunoSEQ multiplex PCR; TCRdb's table is partial and in-frame only. The V and J calls and clone size come from that table; D and trimming were worked out from the DNA. The table includes 950,000 to 1,300,000 clones, around 74% detected once. The study, taken as a whole, reports: When compared with the clonotypes that were shared by all four sorted-subset donors, the non-shared clonotypes turned out to have lower generation probabilities. Apart from blood, nothing was sampled; tissue repertoires likely differ.

This chain joins TRBV9 and TRBJ1-5; no firm D call. This sequence was found in a man between 18 and 29 years old in good health. The material sequenced was memory CD4+ T cells sorted from blood. Subset defined: CD45RA-negative fraction. The CDR3 sequence: CASSEHVSNQPQHF. CDR3 sequence (DNA): TGTGCCAGCAGCGAACACGTTAGCAATCAGCCCCAGCATTTT.